The clone carrying this T cell receptor (beta chain) was recorded once. In the original analysis: Nucleated cell number was recorded as an estimate derived from reference gene primer amplification. Profiling relied on immunoSEQ multiplex PCR, and the TCRdb table lists in-frame clones only, not all of them. V, J and clone size reflect that table, while D and trimming were determined from the DNA. Seen here are around 78,000 clones, about 90% observed once, and the top ten hold under 55%. This CDR3 contains 11 residues. V dropped 5 bases and J dropped 10 bases, with 14 bases sitting between them. Per germline, CDR1 GTSNPN and CDR2 SVGIG (reference sequence). The entry originates in a study of blood T cell repertoires in COVID-19. On the study more broadly: Sites in the United States, Italy and Spain provided acute and convalescent COVID-19 samples. Sources were T cells, B-cell-depleted T cells, or PBMCs; the material itself was cDNA or gDNA.

The chain couples TRBV30 to TRBJ1-2; D not certain. This TCR was recovered from a human donor in a cohort sampled during active COVID-19. Material: peripheral blood. CDR3 bases: TGTGCCTGGGCACACGGAGCTTCCTACACCTTC. Translated: CAWAHGASYTF.